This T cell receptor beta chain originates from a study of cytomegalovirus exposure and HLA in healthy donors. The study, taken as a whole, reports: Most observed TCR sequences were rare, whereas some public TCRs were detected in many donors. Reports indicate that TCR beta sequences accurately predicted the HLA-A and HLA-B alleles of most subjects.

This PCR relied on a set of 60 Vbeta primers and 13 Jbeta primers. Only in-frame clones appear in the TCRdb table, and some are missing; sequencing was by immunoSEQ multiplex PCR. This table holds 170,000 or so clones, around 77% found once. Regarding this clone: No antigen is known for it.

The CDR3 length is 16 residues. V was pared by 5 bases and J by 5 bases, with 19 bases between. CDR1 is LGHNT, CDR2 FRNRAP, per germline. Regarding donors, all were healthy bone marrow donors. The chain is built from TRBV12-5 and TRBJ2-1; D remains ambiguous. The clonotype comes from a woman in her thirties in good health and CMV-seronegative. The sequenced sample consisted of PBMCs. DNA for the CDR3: TGTGCTAGTGGTCAAGCTCGGAAGATTCGGGACAATGAGCAGTTCTTC. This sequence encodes CASGQARKIRDNEQFF.